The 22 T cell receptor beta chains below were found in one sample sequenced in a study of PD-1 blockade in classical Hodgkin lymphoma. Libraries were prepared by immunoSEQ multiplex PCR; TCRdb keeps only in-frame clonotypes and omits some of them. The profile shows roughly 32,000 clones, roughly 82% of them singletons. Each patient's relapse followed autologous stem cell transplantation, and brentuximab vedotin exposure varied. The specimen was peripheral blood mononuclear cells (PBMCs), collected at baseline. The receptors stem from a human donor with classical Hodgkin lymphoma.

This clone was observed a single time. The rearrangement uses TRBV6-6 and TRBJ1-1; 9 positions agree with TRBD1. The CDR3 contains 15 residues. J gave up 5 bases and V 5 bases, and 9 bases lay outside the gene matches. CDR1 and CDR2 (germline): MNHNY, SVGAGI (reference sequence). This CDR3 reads CASSRGGQGLTEAFF. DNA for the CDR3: TGTGCCAGCAGTCGCGGAGGACAGGGGCTTACTGAAGCTTTCTTT.

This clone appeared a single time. In DNA, the CDR3 is TGTGCCAGTCGACAGGGGCAGCAAACCTACAATGAGCAGTTCTTC. Translating it yields CASRQGQQTYNEQFF. The chain joins TRBV18 to TRBJ2-1; the match to TRBD1 covers 8 bases. Germline V gene sequence: CDR1 KGHSH, CDR2 LQKENI. There are 15 residues in the CDR3. Trimming at V came to 9 bases and at J to 2 bases, leaving 9 bases not matched to a gene.

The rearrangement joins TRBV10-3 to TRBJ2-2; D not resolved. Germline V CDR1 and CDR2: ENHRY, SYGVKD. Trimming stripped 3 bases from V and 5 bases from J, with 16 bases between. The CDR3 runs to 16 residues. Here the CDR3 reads CAISDAGRVLTGELFF. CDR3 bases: TGTGCCATCAGTGACGCCGGCCGGGTATTAACCGGGGAGCTGTTTTTT.

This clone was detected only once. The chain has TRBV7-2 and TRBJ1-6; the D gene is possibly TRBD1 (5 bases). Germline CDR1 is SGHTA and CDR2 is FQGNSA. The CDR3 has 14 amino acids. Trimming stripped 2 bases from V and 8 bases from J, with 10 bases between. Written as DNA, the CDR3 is TGTGCCAGCAGCTTATCCCAGGGATATTCACCCCTCCACTTT. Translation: CASSLSQGYSPLHF.

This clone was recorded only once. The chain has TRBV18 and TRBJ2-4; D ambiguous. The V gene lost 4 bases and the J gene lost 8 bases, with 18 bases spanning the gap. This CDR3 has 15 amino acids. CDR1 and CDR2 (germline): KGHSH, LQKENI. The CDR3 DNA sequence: TGTGCCAGCTCACGGCAGGCGTCGACTCAGGACATTCAGTACTTC. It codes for CASSRQASTQDIQYF.

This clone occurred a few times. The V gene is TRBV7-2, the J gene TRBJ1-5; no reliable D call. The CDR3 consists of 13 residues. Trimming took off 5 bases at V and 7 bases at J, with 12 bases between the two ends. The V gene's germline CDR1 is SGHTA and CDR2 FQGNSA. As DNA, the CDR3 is TGTGCCAGCAGCGGACCCGTCGGGCAGCCCCAGCATTTT. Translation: CASSGPVGQPQHF.

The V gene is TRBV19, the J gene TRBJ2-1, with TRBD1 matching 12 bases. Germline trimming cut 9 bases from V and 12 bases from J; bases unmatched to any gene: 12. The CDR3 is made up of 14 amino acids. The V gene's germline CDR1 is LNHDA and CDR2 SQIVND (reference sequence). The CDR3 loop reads CASTGTGGNLGQFF. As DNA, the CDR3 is TGTGCCAGCACCGGGACAGGGGGCAATTTGGGGCAGTTCTTC.

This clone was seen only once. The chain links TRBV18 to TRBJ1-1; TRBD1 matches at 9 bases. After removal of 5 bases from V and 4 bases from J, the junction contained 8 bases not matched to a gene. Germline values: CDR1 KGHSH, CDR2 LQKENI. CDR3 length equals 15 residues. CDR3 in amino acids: CASSSGQGRSTEAFF. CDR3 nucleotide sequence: TGTGCCAGCTCATCGGGACAGGGCCGGAGCACTGAAGCTTTCTTT.

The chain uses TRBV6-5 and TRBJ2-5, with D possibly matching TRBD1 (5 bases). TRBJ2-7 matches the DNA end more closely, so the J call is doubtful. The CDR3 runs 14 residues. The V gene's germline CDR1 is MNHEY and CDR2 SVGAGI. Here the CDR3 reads CASIRGPFSYEQYF. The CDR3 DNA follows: TGTGCCAGCATAAGGGGCCCCTTCTCCTACGAGCAGTACTTC.

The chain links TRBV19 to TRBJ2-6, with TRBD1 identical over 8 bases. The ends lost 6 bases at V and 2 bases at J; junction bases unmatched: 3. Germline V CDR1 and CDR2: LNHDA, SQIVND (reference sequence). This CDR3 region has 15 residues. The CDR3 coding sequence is TGTGCCAGTAGAACGGACAGGGCTGGGGCCAACGTCCTGACTTTC. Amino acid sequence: CASRTDRAGANVLTF.

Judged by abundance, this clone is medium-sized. The DNA for the CDR3 is TGTGCCTGGAGTGGGCGGATGAGTCGGCAGCCCCAGCATTTT. Protein sequence: CAWSGRMSRQPQHF. The chain is built from TRBV30 and TRBJ1-5; D not certain. Deletions cut 1 base from V and 7 bases from J, with 14 bases between. CDR1 GTSNPN and CDR2 SVGIG come from the germline V gene (reference sequence). The CDR3 contains 14 residues.

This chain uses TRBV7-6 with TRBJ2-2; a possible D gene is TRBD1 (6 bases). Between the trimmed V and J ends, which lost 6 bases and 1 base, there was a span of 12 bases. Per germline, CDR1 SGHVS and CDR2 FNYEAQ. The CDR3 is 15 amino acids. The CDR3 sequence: CASSSGALNTGELFF. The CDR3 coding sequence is TGTGCCAGCAGTTCAGGGGCGCTGAACACCGGGGAGCTGTTTTTT.

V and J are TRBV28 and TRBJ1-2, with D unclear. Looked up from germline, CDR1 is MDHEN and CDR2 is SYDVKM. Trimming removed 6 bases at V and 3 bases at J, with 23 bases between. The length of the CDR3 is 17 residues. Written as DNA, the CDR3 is TGTGCCAGCAGATCCCCCTCCACAACCGACCGAGACTATGGCTACACCTTC. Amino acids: CASRSPSTTDRDYGYTF.

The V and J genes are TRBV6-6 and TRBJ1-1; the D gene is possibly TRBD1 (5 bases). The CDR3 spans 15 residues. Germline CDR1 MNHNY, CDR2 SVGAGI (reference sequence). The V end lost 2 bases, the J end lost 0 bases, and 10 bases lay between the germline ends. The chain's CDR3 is CASSYGGSMNTEAFF. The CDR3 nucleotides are TGTGCCAGCAGTTACGGGGGGTCGATGAACACTGAAGCTTTCTTT.

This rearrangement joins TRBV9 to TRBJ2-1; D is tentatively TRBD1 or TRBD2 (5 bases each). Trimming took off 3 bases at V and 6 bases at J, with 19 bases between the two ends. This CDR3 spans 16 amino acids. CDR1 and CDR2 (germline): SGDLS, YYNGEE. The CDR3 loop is CASSDPGTGVRNEQFF. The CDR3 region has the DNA TGTGCCAGCAGCGACCCCGGGACCGGAGTCCGCAATGAGCAGTTCTTC.

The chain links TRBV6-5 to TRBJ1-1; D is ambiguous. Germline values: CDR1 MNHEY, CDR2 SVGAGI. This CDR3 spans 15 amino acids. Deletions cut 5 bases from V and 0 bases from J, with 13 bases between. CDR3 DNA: TGTGCCAGCAGTCCCCCCGCAGTCATGAACACTGAAGCTTTCTTT. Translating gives CASSPPAVMNTEAFF.

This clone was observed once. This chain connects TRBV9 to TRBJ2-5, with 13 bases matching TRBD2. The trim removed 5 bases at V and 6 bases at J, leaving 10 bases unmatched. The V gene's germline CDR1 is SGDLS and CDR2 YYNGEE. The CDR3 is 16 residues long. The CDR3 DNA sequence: TGTGCCAGCAGTCAAACTAGCGGGGGGGCCACTAAGACCCAGTACTTC. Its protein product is CASSQTSGGATKTQYF. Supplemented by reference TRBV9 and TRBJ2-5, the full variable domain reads DSGVTQTPKHLITATGQRVTLRCSPRSGDLSVYWYQQSLDQGLQFLIQYYNGEERAKGNILERFSAQQFPDLHSELNLSSLELGDSALYFCASSQTSGGATKTQYFGPGTRLLVL.

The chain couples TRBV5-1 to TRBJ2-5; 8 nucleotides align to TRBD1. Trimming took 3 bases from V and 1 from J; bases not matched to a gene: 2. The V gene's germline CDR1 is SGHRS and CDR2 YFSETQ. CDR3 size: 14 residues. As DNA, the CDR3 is TGCGCCAGCAGCTCGGGACAGGTCCAAGAGACCCAGTACTTC. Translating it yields CASSSGQVQETQYF.

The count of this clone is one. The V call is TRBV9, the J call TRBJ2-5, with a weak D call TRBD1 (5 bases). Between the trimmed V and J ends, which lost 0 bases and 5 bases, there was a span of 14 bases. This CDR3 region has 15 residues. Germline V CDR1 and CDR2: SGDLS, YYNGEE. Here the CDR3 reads CASSVDGQGWETQYF. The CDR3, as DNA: TGTGCCAGCAGCGTAGACGGGCAGGGATGGGAGACCCAGTACTTC.

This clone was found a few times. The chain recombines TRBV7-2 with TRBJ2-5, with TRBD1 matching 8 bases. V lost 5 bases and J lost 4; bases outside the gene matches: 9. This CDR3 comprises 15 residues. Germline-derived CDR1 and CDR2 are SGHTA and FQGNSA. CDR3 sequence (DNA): TGTGCCAGCAGCCCCTCCCGGACAGGGCTAGAGACCCAGTACTTC. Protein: CASSPSRTGLETQYF.

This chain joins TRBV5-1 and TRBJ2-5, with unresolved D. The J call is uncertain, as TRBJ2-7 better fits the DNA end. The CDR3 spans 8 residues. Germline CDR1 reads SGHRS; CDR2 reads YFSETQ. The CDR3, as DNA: TGCGCCGACCGCGAGCAGTACTTC. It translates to CADREQYF.

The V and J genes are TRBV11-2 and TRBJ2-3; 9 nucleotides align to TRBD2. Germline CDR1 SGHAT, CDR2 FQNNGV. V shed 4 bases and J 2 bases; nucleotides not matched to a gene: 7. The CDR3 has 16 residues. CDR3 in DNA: TGTGCCAGCAGCTCCGGAGCGGGGGGTTCCACAGATACGCAGTATTTT. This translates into CASSSGAGGSTDTQYF.